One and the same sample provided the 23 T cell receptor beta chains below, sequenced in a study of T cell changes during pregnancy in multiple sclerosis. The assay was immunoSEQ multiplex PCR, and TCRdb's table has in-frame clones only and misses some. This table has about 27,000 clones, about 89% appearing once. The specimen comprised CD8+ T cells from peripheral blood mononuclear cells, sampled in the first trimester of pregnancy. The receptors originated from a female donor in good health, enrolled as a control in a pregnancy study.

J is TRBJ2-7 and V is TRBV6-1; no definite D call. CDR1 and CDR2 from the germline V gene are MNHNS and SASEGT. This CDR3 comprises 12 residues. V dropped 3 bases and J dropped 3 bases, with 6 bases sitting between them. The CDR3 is CASSDPGYEQYF. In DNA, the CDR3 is TGTGCCAGCAGTGACCCGGGCTACGAGCAGTACTTC.

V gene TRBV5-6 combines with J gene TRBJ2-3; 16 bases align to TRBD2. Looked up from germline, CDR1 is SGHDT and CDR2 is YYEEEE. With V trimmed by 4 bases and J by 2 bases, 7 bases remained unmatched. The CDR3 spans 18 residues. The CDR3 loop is CASSLPGLAGGDTDTQYF. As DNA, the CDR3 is TGTGCCAGCAGCCTACCGGGACTAGCGGGGGGGGACACAGATACGCAGTATTTT.

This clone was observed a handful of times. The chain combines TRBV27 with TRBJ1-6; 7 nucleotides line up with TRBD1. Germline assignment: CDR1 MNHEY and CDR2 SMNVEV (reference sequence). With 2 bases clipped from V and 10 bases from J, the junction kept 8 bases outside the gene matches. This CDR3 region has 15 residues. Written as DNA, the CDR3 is TGTGCCAGCAGTTTAGGTAGGACAGGAGGATCACCCCTCCACTTT. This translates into CASSLGRTGGSPLHF.

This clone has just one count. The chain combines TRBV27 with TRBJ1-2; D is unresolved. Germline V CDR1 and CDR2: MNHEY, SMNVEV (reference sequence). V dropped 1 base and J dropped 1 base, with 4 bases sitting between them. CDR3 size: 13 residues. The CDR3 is CASSLYINYGYTF. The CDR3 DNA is TGTGCCAGCAGTTTATATATTAACTATGGCTACACCTTC.

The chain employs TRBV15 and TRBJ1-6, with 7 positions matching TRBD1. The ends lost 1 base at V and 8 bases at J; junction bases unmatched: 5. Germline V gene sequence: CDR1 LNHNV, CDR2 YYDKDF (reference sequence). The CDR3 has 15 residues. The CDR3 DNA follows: TGTGCCACCAGCAGAGGAGACAGGGCCCATTCACCCCTCCACTTT. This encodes CATSRGDRAHSPLHF.

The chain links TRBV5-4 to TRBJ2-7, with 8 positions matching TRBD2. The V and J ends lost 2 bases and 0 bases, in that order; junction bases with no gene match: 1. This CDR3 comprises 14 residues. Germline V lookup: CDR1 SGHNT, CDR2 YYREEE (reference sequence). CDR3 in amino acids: CASSFGGASYEQYF. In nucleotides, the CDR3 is TGTGCCAGCAGCTTCGGGGGGGCCTCCTACGAGCAGTACTTC.

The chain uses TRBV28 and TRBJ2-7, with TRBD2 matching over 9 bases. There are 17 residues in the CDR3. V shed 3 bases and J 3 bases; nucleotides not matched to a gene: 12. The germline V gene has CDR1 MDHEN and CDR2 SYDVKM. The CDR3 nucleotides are TGTGCCAGCAGTTTGTCCCGCGGGCTAGCGGGGCTCTACGAGCAGTACTTC. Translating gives CASSLSRGLAGLYEQYF.

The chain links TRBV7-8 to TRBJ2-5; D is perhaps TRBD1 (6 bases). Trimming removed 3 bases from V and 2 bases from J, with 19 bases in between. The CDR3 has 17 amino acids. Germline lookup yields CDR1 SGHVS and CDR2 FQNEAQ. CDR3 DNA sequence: TGTGCCAGCAGCTTTTCCCTTCCCGGACAGAATCAAGAGACCCAGTACTTC. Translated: CASSFSLPGQNQETQYF. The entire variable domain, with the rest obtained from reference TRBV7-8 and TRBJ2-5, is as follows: GAGVSQSPRYKVAKRGQDVALRCDPISGHVSLFWYQQALGQGPEFLTYFQNEAQLDKSGLPSDRFFAERPEGSVSTLKIQRTQQEDSAVYLCASSFSLPGQNQETQYFGPGTRLLVL.

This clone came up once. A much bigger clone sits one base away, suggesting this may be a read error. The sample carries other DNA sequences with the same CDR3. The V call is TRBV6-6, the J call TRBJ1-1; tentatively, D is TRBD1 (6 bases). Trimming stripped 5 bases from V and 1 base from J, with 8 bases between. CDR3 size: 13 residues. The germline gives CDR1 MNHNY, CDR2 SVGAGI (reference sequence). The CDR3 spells CASSEGQNTEAFF. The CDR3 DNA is TGTGCCAGCAGTGAGGGACAGAACACTGAAGCTTTCTTT.

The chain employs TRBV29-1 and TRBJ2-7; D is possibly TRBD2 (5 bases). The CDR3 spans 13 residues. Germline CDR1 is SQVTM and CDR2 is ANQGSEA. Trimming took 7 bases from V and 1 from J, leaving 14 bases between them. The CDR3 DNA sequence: TGCAGCGCCCGCACCGGGGTTTCCTACGAGCAGTACTTC. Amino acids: CSARTGVSYEQYF.

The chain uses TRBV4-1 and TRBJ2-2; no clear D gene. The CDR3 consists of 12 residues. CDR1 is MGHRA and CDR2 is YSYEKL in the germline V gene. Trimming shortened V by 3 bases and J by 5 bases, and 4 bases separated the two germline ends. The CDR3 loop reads CASSHITGELFF. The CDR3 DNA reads TGCGCCAGCAGCCATATTACCGGGGAGCTGTTTTTT.

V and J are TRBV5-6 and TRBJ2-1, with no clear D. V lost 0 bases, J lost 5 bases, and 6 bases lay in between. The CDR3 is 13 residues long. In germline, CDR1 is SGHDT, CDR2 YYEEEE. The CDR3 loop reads CASSLADDNEQFF. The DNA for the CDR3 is TGTGCCAGCAGCTTGGCAGATGACAATGAGCAGTTCTTC.

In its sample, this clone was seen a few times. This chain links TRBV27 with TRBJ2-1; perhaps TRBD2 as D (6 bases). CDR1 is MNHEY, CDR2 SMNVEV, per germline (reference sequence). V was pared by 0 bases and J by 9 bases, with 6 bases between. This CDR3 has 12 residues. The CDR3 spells CASSLSAGEQFF. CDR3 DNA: TGTGCCAGCAGTTTATCAGCGGGTGAGCAGTTCTTC.

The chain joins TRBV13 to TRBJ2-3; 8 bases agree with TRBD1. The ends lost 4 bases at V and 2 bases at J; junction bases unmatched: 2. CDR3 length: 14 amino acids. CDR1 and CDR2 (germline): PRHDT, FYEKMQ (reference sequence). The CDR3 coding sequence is TGTGCCAGCAGCTCGGACAGGGACACAGATACGCAGTATTTT. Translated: CASSSDRDTDTQYF.

The CDR3 DNA reads as TGTGCCAGTAGTATGGGCAATACTGGGGGGGAGCTGTTTTTT. It encodes CASSMGNTGGELFF. The chain combines TRBV19 with TRBJ2-2; D gene unclear. The germline CDR1 and CDR2 sequences are LNHDA and SQIVND (reference sequence). Trimming pared 3 bases from V and 8 bases from J, leaving 13 bases between. The CDR3 runs 14 residues. The variable domain in full, with the rest retrieved from reference TRBV19 and TRBJ2-2, is DGGITQSPKYLFRKEGQNVTLSCEQNLNHDAMYWYRQDPGQGLRLIYYSQIVNDFQKGDIAEGYSVSREKKESFPLTVTSAQKNPTAFYLCASSMGNTGGELFFGEGSRLTVL.

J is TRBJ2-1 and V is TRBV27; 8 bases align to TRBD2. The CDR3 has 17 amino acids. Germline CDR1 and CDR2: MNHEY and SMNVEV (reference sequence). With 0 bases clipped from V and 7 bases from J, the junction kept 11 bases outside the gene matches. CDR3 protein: CASSLSLAGTRENEQFF. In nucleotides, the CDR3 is TGTGCCAGCAGTTTATCCTTAGCGGGAACTAGGGAGAATGAGCAGTTCTTC.

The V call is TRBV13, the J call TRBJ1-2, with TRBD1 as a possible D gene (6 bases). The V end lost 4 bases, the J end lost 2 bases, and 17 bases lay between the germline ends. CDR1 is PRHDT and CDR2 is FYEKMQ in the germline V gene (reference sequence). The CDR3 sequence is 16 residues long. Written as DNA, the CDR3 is TGTGCCAGCAGCTCGACTACGATAAGGGGGAACTATGGCTACACCTTC. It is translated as CASSSTTIRGNYGYTF.

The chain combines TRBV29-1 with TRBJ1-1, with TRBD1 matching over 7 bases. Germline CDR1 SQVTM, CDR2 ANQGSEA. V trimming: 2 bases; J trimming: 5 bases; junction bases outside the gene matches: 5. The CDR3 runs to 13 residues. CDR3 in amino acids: CSVEREQGTEAFF. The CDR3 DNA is TGCAGCGTTGAAAGGGAACAGGGGACTGAAGCTTTCTTT.

The CDR3 is CASTPGRGGGSPLHF. The CDR3 DNA is TGTGCCAGCACCCCCGGCAGGGGTGGTGGTTCACCCCTCCACTTT. The J gene is TRBJ1-6, the V gene TRBV27, with a tentative D call TRBD1 (6 bases). There are 15 residues in the CDR3. Germline assignment: CDR1 MNHEY and CDR2 SMNVEV (reference sequence). Deletions cut 7 bases from V and 9 bases from J, with 19 bases between.

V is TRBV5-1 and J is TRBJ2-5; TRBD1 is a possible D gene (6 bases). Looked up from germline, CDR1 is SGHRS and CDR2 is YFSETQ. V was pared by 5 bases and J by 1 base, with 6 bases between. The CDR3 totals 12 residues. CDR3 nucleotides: TGCGCCAGCAGGGACAGCCAAGAGACCCAGTACTTC. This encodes CASRDSQETQYF.

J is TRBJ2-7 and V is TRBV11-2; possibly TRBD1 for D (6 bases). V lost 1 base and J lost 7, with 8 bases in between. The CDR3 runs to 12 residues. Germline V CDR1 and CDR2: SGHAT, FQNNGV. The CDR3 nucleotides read TGTGCCAGCAGCTTAGGGGGGCGGGAGCAGTACTTC. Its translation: CASSLGGREQYF.

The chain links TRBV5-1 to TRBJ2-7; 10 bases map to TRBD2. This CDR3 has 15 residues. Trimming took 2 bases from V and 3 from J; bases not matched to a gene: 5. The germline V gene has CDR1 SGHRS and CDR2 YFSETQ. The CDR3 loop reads CASSLLGTSVYEQYF. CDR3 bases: TGCGCCAGCAGCTTATTGGGGACTAGCGTCTACGAGCAGTACTTC.

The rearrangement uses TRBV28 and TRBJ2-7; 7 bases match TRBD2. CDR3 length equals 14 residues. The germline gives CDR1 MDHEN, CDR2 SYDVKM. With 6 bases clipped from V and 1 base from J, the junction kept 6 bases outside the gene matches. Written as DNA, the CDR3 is TGTGCCAGCAGCCCAAGGGAGGGGTCCTACGAGCAGTACTTC. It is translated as CASSPREGSYEQYF.